These 15 T cell receptor beta chains were all obtained from the same sample, sequenced in a study of blood T cells in healthy people across ages. Primers used in a second PCR of about 6 to 11 cycles were a sample-barcoded 5' primer and a J-beta primer mix. One entry per CDR3 protein results from TCRdb running MiXCR on the 5' RACE reads. In the table there are about 720,000 distinct CDR3 sequences, about a fifth of which are singletons. The specimen was blood. These receptors came from a man in his 70s in good health.

The chain employs TRBV5-1 and TRBJ1-1, with 7 bases fitting TRBD1. This CDR3 has 13 amino acids. The V and J ends lost 4 bases and 4 bases, in that order; junction bases with no gene match: 4. Germline assignment: CDR1 SGHRS and CDR2 YFSETQ. CDR3: CASSRDSLTEAFF. In nucleotides, the CDR3 is TGCGCCAGCAGCCGGGACAGCCTCACTGAAGCTTTCTTT.

The chain has TRBV7-2 and TRBJ2-3, with TRBD2 identical over 9 bases. The V segment lost 1 base and the J segment 4 bases; nucleotides outside the gene matches: 6. The CDR3 is made up of 16 amino acids. Per germline, CDR1 SGHTA and CDR2 FQGNSA. CDR3 DNA sequence: TGTGCCAGCAGCTTAGACCCGGGACTAGCTTCAGATACGCAGTATTTT. This gives the protein CASSLDPGLASDTQYF.

This clonotype was recorded a few times. The V and J genes are TRBV29-1 and TRBJ2-7; D is possibly TRBD1 (5 bases). The V gene's germline CDR1 is SQVTM and CDR2 ANQGSEA. Trimming cost V 1 base and J 6 bases, with 7 bases left between them. The CDR3 contains 11 residues. DNA for the CDR3: TGCAGCGTTGAAGTGGGGCCCGAGCAGTACGTC. Translation gives CSVEVGPEQYV.

This clonotype was picked up a small number of times. V usage is TRBV7-8 and J usage is TRBJ2-4; 12 nucleotides align to TRBD2. The CDR3 extends over 19 amino acids. The V and J ends lost 1 base and 3 bases, in that order; junction bases with no gene match: 10. Germline CDR1 reads SGHVS; CDR2 reads FQNEAQ. CDR3: CASSLVPSGGAKVKNIQYF. For the CDR3, the DNA is TGTGCCAGCAGCTTAGTCCCTAGCGGGGGGGCGAAAGTCAAAAACATTCAGTACTTC.

This clonotype was counted a single time. This chain connects TRBV5-1 to TRBJ2-7, with D tentatively TRBD1 or TRBD2 (6 bases each). From germline, CDR1 is SGHRS and CDR2 YFSETQ. CDR3 length equals 15 residues. V gave up 1 base and J gave up 3 bases, with 14 bases separating them. The CDR3 here is CASSLSGRGGYEQYF. The CDR3 DNA reads as TGCGCCAGCAGCTTGTCGGGCAGGGGAGGCTACGAGCAGTACTTC.

The V and J genes are TRBV20-1 and TRBJ2-2; D possibly corresponds to TRBD1 (6 bases). CDR3 length equals 15 residues. Germline CDR1 and CDR2: DFQATT and SNEGSKA (reference sequence). V lost 6 bases and J 4 bases, leaving 18 bases between the germline ends. This chain's CDR3 is CSAPRAQGGTGELFF. CDR3 DNA: TGCAGTGCGCCACGCGCACAGGGCGGCACCGGGGAGCTGTTTTTT.

V and J are TRBV24-1 and TRBJ2-3, with TRBD1 matching over 7 bases. The junction had 7 bases not matched to a gene; V was cut back by 4 bases and J by 4 bases. Germline CDR1 reads KGHDR; CDR2 reads SFDVKD. This CDR3 is 15 amino acids long. In DNA, the CDR3 is TGTGCCACCAGTGAACCTCGGGACAGTTCAGATACGCAGTATTTT. This translates into CATSEPRDSSDTQYF.

The chain is built from TRBV3-1 and TRBJ2-7, with D hard to call. The DNA end lines up better with TRBJ2-5; the J call may be wrong. CDR1 LGHDT and CDR2 YNNKEL come from the germline V gene (reference sequence). The CDR3 length is 17 residues. The CDR3 sequence is CASSQVGSKQPQETQYF. CDR3 nucleotide sequence: TGTGCCAGCAGCCAAGTCGGATCGAAACAGCCGCAAGAGACCCAGTACTTC.

In DNA, the CDR3 is TGTGCCAGCTCACCACGACAGGCCCGAACTGGGGCCAACGTCCTGACTTTC. This sequence encodes CASSPRQARTGANVLTF. The V call is TRBV18, the J call TRBJ2-6, with D possibly matching TRBD1 (6 bases). The CDR3 has 17 residues. The V gene lost 1 base and the J gene lost 2 bases, with 12 bases spanning the gap. CDR1 and CDR2 (germline): KGHSH, LQKENI. The complete variable domain, with remaining parts taken from reference TRBV18 and TRBJ2-6, reads NAGVMQNPRHLVRRRGQEARLRCSPMKGHSHVYWYRQLPEEGLKFMVYLQKENIIDESGMPKERFSAEFPKEGPSILRIQQVVRGDSAAYFCASSPRQARTGANVLTFGAGSRLTVL.

V and J are TRBV12-3 or TRBV12-4 and TRBJ2-3; 8 bases align to TRBD2. The CDR3 totals 15 residues. Trimming at V came to 5 bases and at J to 1 base, leaving 5 bases not matched to a gene. The CDR3 spells CASSTRGDRTDTQYF. Here the CDR3 DNA reads TGTGCCAGCAGTACGCGGGGGGATCGCACAGATACGCAGTATTTT.

This clonotype came up many times. The chain combines TRBV20-1 with TRBJ2-3; maybe TRBD1 (5 bases). Trimming took 6 bases from V and 7 from J, leaving 8 bases between them. Germline assignment: CDR1 DFQATT and CDR2 SNEGSKA (reference sequence). CDR3 length equals 10 residues. The CDR3 DNA is TGCAGTGCCCAGGACAATACGCAGTATTTT. This codes for CSAQDNTQYF.

The chain combines TRBV12-3 or TRBV12-4 with TRBJ2-1; D not certain. The CDR3 runs 13 residues. V was shortened by 5 bases and J by 15 bases, with 20 bases between the two germline ends. This CDR3 reads CASSLLGSPVMFF. DNA of the CDR3: TGTGCCAGCAGTCTCTTAGGCAGCCCTGTCATGTTCTTC.

This sequence joins TRBV28 and TRBJ2-7; 7 bases align to TRBD1. CDR1 and CDR2 (germline): MDHEN, SYDVKM. V shed 7 bases, J shed 2 bases, and the junction held 8 bases outside the gene matches. This CDR3 is built from 14 residues. This CDR3 is CASNPTGQAYEQYF. CDR3 in DNA: TGTGCCAGCAACCCGACAGGACAGGCCTACGAGCAGTACTTC.

In this sample, this clonotype turned up a few times. This chain joins TRBV6-6 and TRBJ2-7; D ambiguous. CDR3 length: 14 amino acids. Between the trimmed V and J ends, which lost 5 bases and 0 bases, there was a span of 11 bases. Germline V gene sequence: CDR1 MNHNY, CDR2 SVGAGI (reference sequence). CDR3 DNA: TGTGCCAGCAGTCGCTCGGTAAACTCCTACGAGCAGTACTTC. Its protein product is CASSRSVNSYEQYF.

This clonotype was counted ten times or more. An end of the junction does not agree with germline; a read error may underlie this. V usage is TRBV12-3 or TRBV12-4 and J usage is TRBJ2-2; 8 bases are a match to TRBD1. The CDR3 is made up of 15 amino acids. The CDR3 coding sequence is TGTGCCAGCAGCTTAGGGACAGGGAACACCGGGGAGCTGTTTTTT. Amino acid sequence: CASSLGTGNTGELFF.